Each of the 29 T cell receptor beta chains below was sequenced from the same sample in a study of long-term antiretroviral therapy in people with HIV. Researchers report immunoSEQ v3.0 was run at survey level. Profiling relied on immunoSEQ multiplex PCR, and the TCRdb table lists in-frame clones only, not all of them. Among about 21,000 clones listed, around four fifths were seen once. This sample comprised unsorted PBMCs, obtained 1.9 years after starting antiretroviral therapy. These receptors all come from a woman aged 45 to 65 with HIV.

V and J are TRBV7-9 and TRBJ2-4, with TRBD1 matching 7 bases. The germline CDR1 and CDR2 sequences are SEHNR and FQNEAQ (reference sequence). Trimming at V came to 3 bases and at J to 9 bases, leaving 14 bases not matched to a gene. The CDR3 consists of 16 residues. CDR3 bases: TGTGCCAGCAGCTTTTTTGCTGTGACATCAGGGGGCATTCAGTACTTC. Residues: CASSFFAVTSGGIQYF.

The chain combines TRBV5-1 with TRBJ2-3, with unresolved D. The length of the CDR3 is 12 residues. The V end lost 2 bases, the J end lost 0 bases, and 1 base lay between the germline ends. Per germline, CDR1 SGHRS and CDR2 YFSETQ. The CDR3 region is CASSLSTDTQYF. The CDR3 DNA sequence: TGCGCCAGCAGCTTAAGCACAGATACGCAGTATTTT.

The chain links TRBV19 to TRBJ1-3, with D maybe TRBD1 (5 bases). The CDR3 runs to 16 residues. CDR1 and CDR2 from the germline V gene are LNHDA and SQIVND (reference sequence). Trimming removed 2 bases at V and 0 bases at J, with 11 bases between. CDR3 loop: CASSIRQGASGNTIYF. The CDR3 DNA follows: TGTGCCAGTAGTATAAGGCAGGGAGCCTCTGGAAACACCATATATTTT.

The chain has TRBV19 and TRBJ1-5; maybe TRBD1 (5 bases). V lost 7 bases, J lost 3 bases, and 10 bases lay in between. Germline values: CDR1 LNHDA, CDR2 SQIVND (reference sequence). The length of the CDR3 is 13 residues. The CDR3 loop reads CASKGGANQPQHF. The CDR3 DNA is TGTGCCAGTAAGGGTGGGGCCAATCAGCCCCAGCATTTT.

This chain links TRBV11-2 with TRBJ1-2, with TRBD1 matching 7 bases. After removal of 5 bases from V and 8 bases from J, the junction contained 17 bases not matched to a gene. CDR3 length equals 16 residues. Germline V CDR1 and CDR2: SGHAT, FQNNGV. CDR3 bases: TGTGCCAGCAGCACCATCCGACAGGGCCCCATGGAGGGCTACACCTTC. Its translation is CASSTIRQGPMEGYTF.

The rearrangement uses TRBV20-1 and TRBJ1-1; D unresolved. The V gene lost 5 bases and the J gene lost 6 bases, with 4 bases spanning the gap. This CDR3 contains 9 residues. Germline lookup yields CDR1 DFQATT and CDR2 SNEGSKA (reference sequence). This CDR3 is CSAPPEAFF. DNA for the CDR3: TGCAGTGCTCCACCTGAAGCTTTCTTT.

This chain uses TRBV7-9 with TRBJ2-5, with 9 nucleotides matching TRBD2. Germline loops: CDR1 SEHNR, CDR2 FQNEAQ (reference sequence). Trimming at V came to 4 bases and at J to 11 bases, leaving 20 bases not matched to a gene. The CDR3 is 17 residues long. CDR3 DNA: TGTGCCAGCAGCTCCCGCGGGAGGGCAGGTCAAATCGGGGAGCAGTACTTC. This codes for CASSSRGRAGQIGEQYF.

This chain uses TRBV4-2 with TRBJ1-2; 7 nucleotides line up with TRBD1. The CDR3 is 16 amino acids. Germline V gene data show CDR1 as LGHNA and CDR2 as YNFKEQ. V shed 0 bases and J 2 bases; nucleotides not matched to a gene: 6. The CDR3 loop reads CASSQEKGGANYGYTF. The CDR3 DNA reads as TGTGCCAGCAGCCAAGAAAAAGGGGGCGCCAACTATGGCTACACCTTC.

The chain carries TRBV11-2 and TRBJ2-2; D ambiguous. The germline V and J ends were trimmed by 5 bases and 3 bases, with 13 bases remaining between them. This CDR3 is built from 15 residues. The germline gives CDR1 SGHAT, CDR2 FQNNGV. CDR3 sequence reads: CASSPPGLDTGELFF. The CDR3 DNA reads as TGTGCCAGCAGCCCCCCCGGATTAGACACCGGGGAGCTGTTTTTT.

This clone has only a few counts. The chain employs TRBV9 and TRBJ1-2; the match to TRBD1 covers 7 bases. The CDR3 loop spans 15 amino acids. The J segment lost 0 bases and the V segment lost 3 bases, leaving 5 bases of the junction unmatched. Germline CDR1 SGDLS, CDR2 YYNGEE. The CDR3 reads CASSAPGTANYGYTF. As DNA, the CDR3 is TGTGCCAGCAGCGCTCCCGGGACAGCTAACTATGGCTACACCTTC.

This rearrangement joins TRBV4-2 to TRBJ1-2; D not resolved. Germline-derived CDR1 and CDR2 are LGHNA and YNFKEQ. This CDR3 has 14 residues. V was pared by 8 bases and J by 0 bases, with 13 bases between. The CDR3 coding sequence is TGTGCCAGCGGGCAAAAGTCGGCTAACTATGGCTACACCTTC. This encodes CASGQKSANYGYTF.

The chain uses TRBV28 and TRBJ1-4; TRBD1 matches 7 bases. After removal of 6 bases from V and 2 bases from J, the junction contained 3 bases not matched to a gene. This CDR3 has 14 amino acids. Germline CDR1 MDHEN, CDR2 SYDVKM. The CDR3 sequence is CASRLQGTNEKLFF. DNA of the CDR3: TGTGCCAGCAGGTTACAGGGGACTAATGAAAAACTGTTTTTT.

This clone came up once. The V and J genes are TRBV7-3 and TRBJ2-5, with D possibly matching TRBD2 (6 bases). Germline CDR1 SGHTA, CDR2 FQGTGA. The CDR3 is 13 residues long. Trimming pared 5 bases from V and 2 bases from J, leaving 9 bases between. The CDR3 DNA is TGTGCCAGCAGCCGGGGGTCTCAAGAGACCCAGTACTTC. As protein: CASSRGSQETQYF.

The chain uses TRBV20-1 and TRBJ2-1; D is perhaps TRBD2 (5 bases). Trimming removed 6 bases at V and 12 bases at J, with 15 bases between. The germline V gene encodes CDR1 DFQATT and CDR2 SNEGSKA (reference sequence). The length of the CDR3 is 11 residues. The DNA of the CDR3 is TGCAGTGCCCAAGCGGTGAAGGGGCAGTTCTTC. As protein: CSAQAVKGQFF.

The chain is built from TRBV7-9 and TRBJ1-2; no firm D call. The CDR3 totals 11 residues. The germline gives CDR1 SEHNR, CDR2 FQNEAQ (reference sequence). Trimming cost V 6 bases and J 5 bases, with 7 bases left between them. The CDR3 loop reads CASRPAYGYTF. The CDR3 DNA is TGTGCCAGCAGACCGGCATATGGCTACACCTTC.

V usage is TRBV19 and J usage is TRBJ1-1, with D maybe TRBD1 (6 bases). CDR1 and CDR2 from the germline V gene are LNHDA and SQIVND (reference sequence). The CDR3 runs 14 residues. With 0 bases removed from V and 5 bases from J, the gap between germline ends came to 10 bases. The CDR3 nucleotides read TGTGCCAGTAGTATAGATGTAAGGGGGACTGAAGCTTTCTTT. Translation: CASSIDVRGTEAFF.

The V and J genes are TRBV18 and TRBJ2-7, with 10 bases lining up with TRBD1. The J segment lost 5 bases and the V segment lost 5 bases, leaving 6 bases of the junction unmatched. Germline V gene lookup returns CDR1 KGHSH and CDR2 LQKENI. The CDR3 length is 14 residues. The CDR3 region is CASSFGTGVDEQYF. The CDR3 DNA sequence: TGTGCCAGCTCATTCGGGACAGGGGTGGACGAGCAGTACTTC.

The chain recombines TRBV11-3 with TRBJ2-7; 9 bases line up with TRBD2. The CDR3 has 15 amino acids. Germline loops: CDR1 SGHNT, CDR2 YENEEA. V dropped 0 bases and J dropped 2; count of bases not matched to a gene: 2. DNA for the CDR3: TGTGCCAGCAGCTTAGATTCTAGCGGGGCCTACGAGCAGTACTTC. Encoded protein: CASSLDSSGAYEQYF.

The rearrangement uses TRBV7-2 and TRBJ2-1; D unresolved. Germline V gene sequence: CDR1 SGHTA, CDR2 FQGNSA. The CDR3 totals 13 residues. The germline V and J ends were trimmed by 6 bases and 9 bases, with 15 bases remaining between them. The CDR3 DNA follows: TGTGCCAGCAGGGCCCCCGGGTTGACTGAGCAGTTCTTC. Protein sequence: CASRAPGLTEQFF.

This chain links TRBV28 with TRBJ2-7; D gene ambiguous. This CDR3 is 12 amino acids long. Germline V gene data show CDR1 as MDHEN and CDR2 as SYDVKM. Trimming shortened V by 6 bases and J by 1 base, and 7 bases separated the two germline ends. CDR3 amino acids: CASRTLSYEQYF. The CDR3 nucleotides read TGTGCCAGCAGGACTCTATCCTACGAGCAGTACTTC.

This clone was picked up a small number of times. The rearrangement uses TRBV28 and TRBJ1-6; D call uncertain. Deletions cut 9 bases from V and 5 bases from J, with 8 bases between. CDR3 length: 12 amino acids. Germline V gives CDR1 MDHEN, CDR2 SYDVKM. Written as DNA, the CDR3 is TGTGCCAGTGTGCAAAATAATTCACCCCTCCACTTT. Its protein product is CASVQNNSPLHF.

The gene calls are TRBV21-1 and TRBJ1-2. TRBV21-1 is termed a pseudogene. There are 13 residues in the CDR3. The CDR3 loop is CASSKGANYGYTF. The CDR3 coding sequence is TGTGCCAGCAGCAAAGGGGCTAACTATGGCTACACCTTC.

The chain recombines TRBV29-1 with TRBJ2-7; a weak D match, TRBD2 (6 bases). V lost 3 bases and J lost 3, with 12 bases in between. This CDR3 contains 13 residues. The germline gives CDR1 SQVTM, CDR2 ANQGSEA. In DNA form, the CDR3 reads TGCAGCGTTGAGGGCGGGGATCGCTACGAGCAGTACTTC. Amino acid sequence: CSVEGGDRYEQYF.

The chain carries TRBV25-1 and TRBJ2-5; D is tentatively TRBD1 or TRBD2 (5 bases each). The V gene's germline CDR1 is MGHDK and CDR2 SYGVNS. CDR3 length: 13 residues. V lost 7 bases and J lost 5, with 14 bases in between. The CDR3 region has the DNA TGTGCCAGCAATGGGGGAGTTCAGGAGACCCAGTACTTC. It encodes CASNGGVQETQYF.

This clone was counted between two and nine times. The chain combines TRBV5-1 with TRBJ2-7, with 7 bases identical to TRBD1. Germline V CDR1 and CDR2: SGHRS, YFSETQ. The V and J ends lost 3 bases and 3 bases, in that order; junction bases with no gene match: 9. The CDR3 is 15 residues long. CDR3 protein: CASSSASGDSYEQYF. The DNA of the CDR3 is TGCGCCAGCAGCTCCGCATCAGGGGACAGCTACGAGCAGTACTTC.

The V and J genes are TRBV5-1 and TRBJ1-1, with 11 bases matching TRBD1. The ends lost 6 bases at V and 5 bases at J; junction bases unmatched: 6. Germline CDR1 reads SGHRS; CDR2 reads YFSETQ. The CDR3 has 14 residues. The CDR3 protein is CASNTGTGGTEAFF. CDR3 nucleotide sequence: TGCGCCAGCAACACCGGGACAGGGGGGACTGAAGCTTTCTTT.

The chain has TRBV19 and TRBJ1-5; weak D call: TRBD1 (5 bases). In germline, CDR1 is LNHDA, CDR2 SQIVND (reference sequence). The CDR3 loop spans 18 amino acids. Trimming shortened V by 5 bases and J by 5 bases, and 25 bases separated the two germline ends. CDR3 nucleotides: TGTGCCAGTAGTTCCCCACTTGGCCGGGACCGATCCCATCAGCCCCAGCATTTT. This encodes CASSSPLGRDRSHQPQHF.

J is TRBJ2-1 and V is TRBV7-8; TRBD2 matches 10 bases. This CDR3 is built from 16 residues. V gave up 5 bases and J gave up 6 bases; unmatched junction bases: 10. Germline CDR1 reads SGHVS; CDR2 reads FQNEAQ. CDR3 sequence: CASSPGGLAEANEQFF. CDR3 nucleotides: TGTGCCAGCAGCCCAGGCGGACTAGCGGAGGCCAATGAGCAGTTCTTC.

The chain carries TRBV7-3 and TRBJ2-5; D is undetermined. Germline CDR1 is SGHTA and CDR2 is FQGTGA. V was trimmed by 5 bases and J by 5 bases, leaving 12 bases between them. The CDR3 sequence is 13 residues long. CDR3 loop: CASSLRAAETQYF. The DNA of the CDR3 is TGTGCCAGCAGCCTTAGGGCAGCGGAGACCCAGTACTTC. The full variable domain, completed using reference TRBV7-3 and TRBJ2-5, is GAGVSQTPSNKVTEKGKYVELRCDPISGHTALYWYRQSLGQGPEFLIYFQGTGAADDSGLPNDRFFAVRPEGSVSTLKIQRTERGDSAVYLCASSLRAAETQYFGPGTRLLVL.